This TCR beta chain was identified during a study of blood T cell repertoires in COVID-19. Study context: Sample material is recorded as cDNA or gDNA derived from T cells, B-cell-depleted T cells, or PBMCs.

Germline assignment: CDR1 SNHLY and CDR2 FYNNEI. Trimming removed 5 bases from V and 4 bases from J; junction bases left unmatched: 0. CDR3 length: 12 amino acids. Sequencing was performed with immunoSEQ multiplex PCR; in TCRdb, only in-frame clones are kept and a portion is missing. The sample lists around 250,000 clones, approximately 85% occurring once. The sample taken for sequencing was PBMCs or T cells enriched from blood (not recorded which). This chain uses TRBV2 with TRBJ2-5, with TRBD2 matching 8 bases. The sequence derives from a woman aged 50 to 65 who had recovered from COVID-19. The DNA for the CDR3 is TGTGCCAGCAGTAGCGGGAGAGAGACCCAGTACTTC. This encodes CASSSGRETQYF. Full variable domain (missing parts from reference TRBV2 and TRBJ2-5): EPEVTQTPSHQVTQMGQEVILRCVPISNHLYFYWYRQILGQKVEFLVSFYNNEISEKSEIFDDQFSVERPDGSNFTLKIRSTKLEDSAMYFCASSSGRETQYFGPGTRLLVL.